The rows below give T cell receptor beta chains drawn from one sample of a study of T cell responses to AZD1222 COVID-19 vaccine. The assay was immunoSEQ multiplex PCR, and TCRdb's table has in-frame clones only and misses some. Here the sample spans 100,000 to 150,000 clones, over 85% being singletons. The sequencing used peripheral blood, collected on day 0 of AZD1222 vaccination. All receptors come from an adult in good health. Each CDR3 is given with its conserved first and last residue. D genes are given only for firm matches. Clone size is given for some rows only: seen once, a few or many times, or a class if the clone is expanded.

TGTGCCAGCAGTTACCTGGTTAACTACGAGCAGTACTTC,CASSYLVNYEQYF,NA,TRBV28,TRBJ2-7,once,13
TGCGCCAGCAGCTTGGGTAGCGGCACAGATACGCAGTATTTT,CASSLGSGTDTQYF,NA,TRBV5-1,TRBJ2-3,NA,14
TGTGCCAGCAGCGTGTCTAGTGCGGATACGCAGTATTTT,CASSVSSADTQYF,NA,TRBV9,TRBJ2-3,NA,13
TGTGCCAGCAGCTTGGTTCCCTCTGGGGCCAACGTCCTGACTTTC,CASSLVPSGANVLTF,NA,TRBV5-5,TRBJ2-6,NA,15
TGCGCCAGCAGCTTGGCCAAGGACAGGGGGAACACTGAAGCTTTCTTT,CASSLAKDRGNTEAFF,TRBD1,TRBV5-1,TRBJ1-1,NA,16
TGTGCCTGGAGTAGAAGGACAGGGGGCGACCCTCGGGGCACCGGGGAGCTGTTTTTT,CAWSRRTGGDPRGTGELFF,TRBD1,TRBV30,TRBJ2-2,NA,19
TGCGCCAGCAGCTTTAGAAACAGGAATTCACCCCTCCACTTT,CASSFRNRNSPLHF,NA,TRBV5-1,TRBJ1-6,few,14
TGTGCCACCAGTGATTTTAATGGAGGGCAAAACACCATATATTTT,CATSDFNGGQNTIYF,NA,TRBV24-1,TRBJ1-3,NA,15
TGTGCCTGGGGACAGACGAATCAGCCCCAGCATTTT,CAWGQTNQPQHF,NA,TRBV30,TRBJ1-5,NA,12
TGCGCCAGCAGTCCAAGACAGGTTCCGGGGACTGAAGCTTTCTTT,CASSPRQVPGTEAFF,NA,TRBV10-1,TRBJ1-1,NA,15
TGTGCCAGCAGCGTGGGGTCGAGGGGGCAGAATTCACCCCTCCACTTT,CASSVGSRGQNSPLHF,TRBD1,TRBV9,TRBJ1-6,NA,16
TGTGCCAGCAGCCAAGGAAATACGCAGTATTTT,CASSQGNTQYF,NA,TRBV4-2,TRBJ2-3,NA,11
TGCGCCAGCAGCTTGACGCTAGGTTCGGGTAGCTCCTACGAGCAGTACTTC,CASSLTLGSGSSYEQYF,NA,TRBV5-1,TRBJ2-7,NA,17
TGTGCCGTAAGGACAGGGGTCAGCTACACCTTC,CAVRTGVSYTF,TRBD1,TRBV7-7,TRBJ1-2,NA,11
TGCGCCAGCAGCCAAGATAGCGGAGACACCGGGGAGCTGTTTTTT,CASSQDSGDTGELFF,NA,TRBV4-3,TRBJ2-2,NA,15
TGCGCCAGCAGCCAAGACAGGTTAACTGAAGCTTTCTTT,CASSQDRLTEAFF,NA,TRBV4-1,TRBJ1-1,NA,13
TGTGCCAGCAGTGGGACAGTCAATAATTCACCCCTCCACTTT,CASSGTVNNSPLHF,NA,TRBV2,TRBJ1-6,NA,14
TGTGCCATCAGTTCCGGGACAGCAAACAATGAGCAGTTCTTC,CAISSGTANNEQFF,TRBD1,TRBV10-3,TRBJ2-1,NA,14
TGTGCCAGCAGCCCCGATGGCGGGGGTCTCACTGAAGCTTTCTTT,CASSPDGGGLTEAFF,NA,TRBV7-9,TRBJ1-1,NA,15
TGCAGCGTTGAAGAGGCCATTACAGGGGCCCCTGATGAAAAACTGTTTTTT,CSVEEAITGAPDEKLFF,TRBD1,TRBV29-1,TRBJ1-4,NA,17
TGTGCCACCAGTGACCCGGGGGATACCAGCTCCTACAATGAGCAGTTCTTC,CATSDPGDTSSYNEQFF,NA,TRBV24-1,TRBJ2-1,NA,17
TGTGCCAGCAGCTTAGTTGAGGGCAGGGATCAGCCCCAGCATTTT,CASSLVEGRDQPQHF,NA,TRBV11-2,TRBJ1-5,NA,15
TGTGCCAGCAGTGAGGGCAGGGGGCATGGCTACACCTTC,CASSEGRGHGYTF,TRBD1,TRBV6-4,TRBJ1-2,NA,13
TGCGCCAGCAGCTTGGACGGGGAGTATGGCTACACCTTC,CASSLDGEYGYTF,NA,TRBV5-1,TRBJ1-2,once,13
TGTGCCAGCAGTGAAGGGGACAGGGCTGGCTACACCTTC,CASSEGDRAGYTF,TRBD1,TRBV2,TRBJ1-2,NA,13
TGTGCCAGCAGCCAAGATCTACAGGGGGCTTACGAGCAGTACTTC,CASSQDLQGAYEQYF,TRBD1,TRBV3-1/TRBV3-2,TRBJ2-7,NA,15
TGTGCCACCAGCAGAGGGGATGGGACACGAAATCAGCCCCAGCATTTT,CATSRGDGTRNQPQHF,NA,TRBV15,TRBJ1-5,NA,16
TGTGCCAGCAGCTTATCCGGGACAGCCAACAATGAGCAGTTCTTC,CASSLSGTANNEQFF,TRBD1,TRBV5-8,TRBJ2-1,few,15
TGTGCCAGCAGCCCAGACCGAGGTGAGGGGTCCACTGAAGCTTTCTTT,CASSPDRGEGSTEAFF,NA,TRBV6-2/TRBV6-3,TRBJ1-1,few,16
TGTGCCAGCAGCTGGGGACTAGCGGTATGGAATGAGCAGTTCTTC,CASSWGLAVWNEQFF,TRBD2,TRBV5-8,TRBJ2-1,NA,15
TGCGCCAGCAACCGGGACCCCGGCACCTATGGCTACACCTTC,CASNRDPGTYGYTF,NA,TRBV5-1,TRBJ1-2,NA,14